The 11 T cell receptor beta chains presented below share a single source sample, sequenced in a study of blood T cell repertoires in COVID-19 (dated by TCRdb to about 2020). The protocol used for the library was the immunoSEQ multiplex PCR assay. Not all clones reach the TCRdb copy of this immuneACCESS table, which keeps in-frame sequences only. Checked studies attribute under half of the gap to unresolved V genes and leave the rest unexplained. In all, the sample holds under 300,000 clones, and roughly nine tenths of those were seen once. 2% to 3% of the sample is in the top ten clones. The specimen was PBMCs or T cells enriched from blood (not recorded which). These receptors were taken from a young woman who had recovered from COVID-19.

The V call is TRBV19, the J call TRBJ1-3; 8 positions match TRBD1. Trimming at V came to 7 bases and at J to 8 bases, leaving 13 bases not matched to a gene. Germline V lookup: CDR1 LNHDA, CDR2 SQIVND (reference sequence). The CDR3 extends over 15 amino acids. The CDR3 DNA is TGTGCCAGTACCCAGACAGGGGCAAGGTTCGACACCATATATTTT. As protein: CASTQTGARFDTIYF.

Here the CDR3 DNA reads TGTGCCACCATAAACCTTCGAGCTAACTATGGCTACACCTTC. This encodes CATINLRANYGYTF. The gene calls are TRBV6-5 and TRBJ1-2, with D uncertain. Germline V lookup: CDR1 MNHEY, CDR2 SVGAGI. The CDR3 contains 14 residues. The V end was cut by 10 bases, the J end by 0 bases, with 15 bases between.

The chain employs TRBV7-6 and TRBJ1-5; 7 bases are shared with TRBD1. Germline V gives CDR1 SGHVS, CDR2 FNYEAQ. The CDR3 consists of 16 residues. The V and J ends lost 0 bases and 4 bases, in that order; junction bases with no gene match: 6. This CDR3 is CASSLAGGQLNQPQHF. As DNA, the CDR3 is TGTGCCAGCAGCTTAGCTGGGGGACAGCTAAATCAGCCCCAGCATTTT.

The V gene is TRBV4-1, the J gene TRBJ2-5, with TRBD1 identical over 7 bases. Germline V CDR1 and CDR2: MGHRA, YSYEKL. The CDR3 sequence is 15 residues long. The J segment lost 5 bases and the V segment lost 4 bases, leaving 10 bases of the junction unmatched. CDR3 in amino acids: CASSRGTVPMETQYF. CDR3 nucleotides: TGCGCCAGCAGCCGTGGGACAGTGCCTATGGAGACCCAGTACTTC.

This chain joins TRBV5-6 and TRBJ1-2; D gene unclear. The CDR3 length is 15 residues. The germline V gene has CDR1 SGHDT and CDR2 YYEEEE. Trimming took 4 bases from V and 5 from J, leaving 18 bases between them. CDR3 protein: CASSTLRSLLYGYTF. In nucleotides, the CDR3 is TGTGCCAGCAGCACTCTTAGGAGTCTGTTGTATGGCTACACCTTC.

This chain's CDR3 is CASSLGSGEDTQYF. CDR3 nucleotides: TGCGCCAGCAGCTTAGGAAGCGGGGAGGATACGCAGTATTTT. This chain joins TRBV5-1 and TRBJ2-3; 7 bases are a match to TRBD2. CDR1 is SGHRS, CDR2 YFSETQ, per germline. The CDR3 spans 14 residues. V lost 2 bases, J lost 6 bases, and 6 bases stayed unmatched.

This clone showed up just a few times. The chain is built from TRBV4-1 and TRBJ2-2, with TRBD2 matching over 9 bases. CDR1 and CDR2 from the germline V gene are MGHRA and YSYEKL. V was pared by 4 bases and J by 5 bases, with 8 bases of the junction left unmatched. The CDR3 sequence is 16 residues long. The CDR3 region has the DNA TGCGCCAGCAGCCGCGCGCTAGCGGGGAGTACCGGGGAGCTGTTTTTT. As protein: CASSRALAGSTGELFF.

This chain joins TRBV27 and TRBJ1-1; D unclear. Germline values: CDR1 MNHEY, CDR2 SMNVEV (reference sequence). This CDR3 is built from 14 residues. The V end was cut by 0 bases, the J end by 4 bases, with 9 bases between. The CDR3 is CASSLSHVGTEAFF. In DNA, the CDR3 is TGTGCCAGCAGTTTATCACACGTTGGCACTGAAGCTTTCTTT.

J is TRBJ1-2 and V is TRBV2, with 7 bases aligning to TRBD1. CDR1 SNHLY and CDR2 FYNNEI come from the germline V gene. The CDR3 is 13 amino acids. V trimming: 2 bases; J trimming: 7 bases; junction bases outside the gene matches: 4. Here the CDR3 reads CASSEYDRVGYTF. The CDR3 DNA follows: TGTGCCAGCAGTGAATATGACAGGGTTGGCTACACCTTC.

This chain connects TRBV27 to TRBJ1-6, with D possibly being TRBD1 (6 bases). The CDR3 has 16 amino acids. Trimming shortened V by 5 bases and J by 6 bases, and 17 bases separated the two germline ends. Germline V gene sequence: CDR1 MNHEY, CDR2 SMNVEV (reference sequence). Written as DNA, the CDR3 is TGTGCCAGCAGTGACATCGGAGACAGGATTAATTCACCCCTCCACTTT. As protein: CASSDIGDRINSPLHF.

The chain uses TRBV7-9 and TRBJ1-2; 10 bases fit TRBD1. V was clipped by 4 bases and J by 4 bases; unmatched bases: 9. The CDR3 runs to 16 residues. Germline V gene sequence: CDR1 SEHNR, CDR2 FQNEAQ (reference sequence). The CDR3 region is CASSSDRGRGSYGYTF. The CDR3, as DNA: TGTGCCAGCAGCTCCGACAGGGGGCGCGGGAGCTATGGCTACACCTTC.